A single sample is the source of the 5 T cell receptor beta chains below, sequenced in a study of blood T cell repertoires in COVID-19. The method was immunoSEQ multiplex PCR; TCRdb's version includes in-frame clones alone and lacks a portion of them. The sample includes some 72,000 clones, roughly 90% of them seen just once. The sample was peripheral blood. These receptors came from a man aged 50-59 years with active COVID-19.

V gene TRBV28 combines with J gene TRBJ2-7; tentative D call: TRBD1 (6 bases). The CDR3 has 12 amino acids. Germline V gene lookup returns CDR1 MDHEN and CDR2 SYDVKM. V shed 5 bases and J shed 8 bases, with 13 bases lying between them. The CDR3 region is CASSNEQGKQYF. The CDR3 coding sequence is TGTGCCAGCAGTAACGAACAGGGCAAGCAGTACTTC.

The chain has TRBV5-1 and TRBJ1-1; D call uncertain. Germline CDR1 reads SGHRS; CDR2 reads YFSETQ. This CDR3 comprises 16 residues. V was clipped by 0 bases and J by 3 bases, with 15 bases between them. The CDR3 nucleotides are TGCGCCAGCAGCTTGGGCGCCGGATTGGAGTACACTGAAGCTTTCTTT. Translated, it gives CASSLGAGLEYTEAFF. The complete variable domain, with remaining parts taken from reference TRBV5-1 and TRBJ1-1, reads KAGVTQTPRYLIKTRGQQVTLSCSPISGHRSVSWYQQTPGQGLQFLFEYFSETQRNKGNFPGRFSGRQFSNSRSEMNVSTLELGDSALYLCASSLGAGLEYTEAFFGQGTRLTVV.

The chain combines TRBV6-6 with TRBJ2-5, with 8 bases aligning to TRBD2. The germline V gene has CDR1 MNHNY and CDR2 SVGAGI (reference sequence). This CDR3 spans 16 amino acids. V lost 4 bases, J lost 5 bases, and 12 bases stayed unmatched. CDR3 DNA sequence: TGTGCCAGCAGTTCCCCGATAACTAGCGGAAGGGAGACCCAGTACTTC. It codes for CASSSPITSGRETQYF.

This chain links TRBV10-3 with TRBJ1-3; no definite D call. This CDR3 has 12 residues. Per germline, CDR1 ENHRY and CDR2 SYGVKD. Trimming cost V 10 bases and J 4 bases, with 11 bases left between them. CDR3 sequence reads: CATEGSGNTIYF. The DNA for the CDR3 is TGTGCCACCGAAGGGAGCGGAAACACCATATATTTT.

This clone has more than one count but fewer than ten. CDR3 amino acids: CASRGARQDTEAFF. As DNA, the CDR3 is TGTGCCAGTAGGGGGGCCCGGCAGGACACTGAAGCTTTCTTT. The chain carries TRBV19 and TRBJ1-1; D might be TRBD1 (6 bases). V lost 6 bases to trimming and J lost 3 bases, with 14 bases between them. The CDR3 contains 14 residues. Germline-derived CDR1 and CDR2 are LNHDA and SQIVND (reference sequence).